The next 15 T cell receptor beta chains were all read from a single sample in a study of shared clonotypes between healthy human individuals (dated by TCRdb to between 2020 and 2021). Library method: the immunoSEQ multiplex PCR assay. As stored in TCRdb, this immuneACCESS dataset retains in-frame rearrangements with V and J assigned. A fraction of the clones does not appear; measured against another copy, unresolved V genes explain less than half of the discrepancy, and the remainder lacks a known reason. A total of about 960,000 clones appear in this sample, over 60% of them only once. Roughly 1.5% of the sample lies in the top ten. The sample comprised memory CD4+ T cells sorted from blood. The sample's cell subset or site label, decoded: CD45RA-negative fraction. The receptors derive from a man younger than 35 in good health.

The V call is TRBV27, the J call TRBJ2-5, with 7 positions matching TRBD2. J gave up 7 bases and V 1 base, and 9 bases lay outside the gene matches. CDR3 length equals 15 residues. The germline gives CDR1 MNHEY, CDR2 SMNVEV (reference sequence). CDR3 sequence (DNA): TGTGCCAGCAGTTTATGGAGTGCGGGAGACGGGACCCAGTACTTC. Encoded protein: CASSLWSAGDGTQYF.

Here the CDR3 reads CASSTGYTEAFF. The CDR3 bases are TGTGCCAGCAGTACGGGGTACACTGAAGCTTTCTTT. The chain carries TRBV2 and TRBJ1-1; no reliable D call. This CDR3 is 12 amino acids long. Between the trimmed V and J ends, which lost 5 bases and 3 bases, there was a span of 7 bases. Germline CDR1 SNHLY, CDR2 FYNNEI.

V usage is TRBV4-3 and J usage is TRBJ2-5; D ambiguous. Germline CDR1 LGHNA, CDR2 YSLEER. V was clipped by 1 base and J by 5 bases, with 8 bases between them. There are 13 residues in the CDR3. The CDR3 loop is CASSQVRWETQYF. In nucleotides, the CDR3 is TGCGCCAGCAGCCAAGTCAGGTGGGAGACCCAGTACTTC.

This chain uses TRBV4-1 with TRBJ2-3; 7 positions match TRBD2. V shed 4 bases, J shed 2 bases, and the junction held 6 bases outside the gene matches. The CDR3 length is 15 residues. Germline CDR1 reads MGHRA; CDR2 reads YSYEKL. The CDR3 DNA is TGCGCCAGCAGCCGGGGGAGCGGGGTCACAGATACGCAGTATTTT. Residues: CASSRGSGVTDTQYF.

V is TRBV10-3 and J is TRBJ2-7; D not resolved. This CDR3 region has 12 residues. Germline CDR1 is ENHRY and CDR2 is SYGVKD. V gave up 10 bases and J gave up 1 base, with 11 bases separating them. CDR3 sequence reads: CATVAESYEQYF. CDR3 coding DNA: TGTGCCACGGTAGCCGAATCCTACGAGCAGTACTTC.

With regard to this clone: At one of its ends the junction is not consistent with the germline gene, which may arise from a read error. V is TRBV7-7 and J is TRBJ2-5, with TRBD1 as a possible D gene (6 bases). The CDR3 extends over 14 amino acids. Germline V lookup: CDR1 SSHAT, CDR2 FNYEAQ (reference sequence). CDR3 region: CASSTGLEVETQYF. CDR3 bases: TGTGCTAGCAGTACAGGGTTAGAGGTAGAGACCCAGTACTTC. Complete variable domain (other parts from reference TRBV7-7 and TRBJ2-5): GAGVSQSPRYKVTKRGQDVTLRCDPISSHATLYWYQQALGQGPEFLTYFNYEAQPDKSGLPSDRFSAERPEGSISTLTIQRTEQRDSAMYRCASSTGLEVETQYFGPGTRLLVL.

This sequence joins TRBV6-1 and TRBJ1-2; TRBD1 might be the D (6 bases). Germline loops: CDR1 MNHNS, CDR2 SASEGT. The CDR3 has 15 residues. The V gene lost 1 base and the J gene lost 4 bases, with 13 bases spanning the gap. The CDR3 loop is CASSEEAQGGYGYTF. The CDR3 DNA is TGTGCCAGCAGTGAAGAAGCACAGGGAGGCTATGGCTACACCTTC.

Worth noting for this clone: In this CDR3 the conserved last residue, phenylalanine or tryptophan, is missing, so a read error is likely. No DNA is shown, since the ends of the CDR3 on it are uncertain; the CDR3 is the one TCRdb lists. The chain carries TRBV27 and TRBJ1-2; the table's D call of TRBD1 was not tested on the DNA. The CDR3 spans 14 amino acids, including both terminal residues. Germline V gene data show CDR1 as MNHEY and CDR2 as SMNVEV (reference sequence). This CDR3 is CASSLSRQGAPSNL.

Turning to this clone: With only one base between it and a far larger clone, this is likely a read error. The chain has TRBV7-8 and TRBJ2-7, with 11 bases lining up with TRBD1. Trimming removed 5 bases from V and 3 bases from J; junction bases left unmatched: 3. Germline V gives CDR1 SGHVS, CDR2 FQNEAQ. The CDR3 length is 14 residues. This CDR3 reads CASSHGTGGYEQYF. CDR3 bases: TGTGCCAGCAGCCACGGGACAGGGGGCTACGAGCAGTACTTC.

This chain uses TRBV2 with TRBJ1-2; TRBD1 agrees at 9 bases. V shed 5 bases and J 5 bases; nucleotides not matched to a gene: 9. CDR1 SNHLY and CDR2 FYNNEI come from the germline V gene. The CDR3 contains 15 residues. CDR3 loop: CASSHTGGGQYGYTF. The CDR3 DNA is TGTGCCAGCAGTCATACAGGGGGCGGGCAGTATGGCTACACCTTC.

The chain combines TRBV6-1 with TRBJ2-3, with TRBD1 matching 10 bases. The CDR3 consists of 16 residues. Germline V gene sequence: CDR1 MNHNS, CDR2 SASEGT. The V gene end was trimmed by 4 bases and the J gene end by 2 bases; junction bases not matched to a gene: 6. The CDR3 loop reads CASSGTGGLITDTQYF. The CDR3 region has the DNA TGTGCCAGCAGTGGGACAGGGGGACTGATCACAGATACGCAGTATTTT.

The rearrangement links TRBV5-1 to TRBJ2-7; 9 bases are shared with TRBD2. Germline lookup yields CDR1 SGHRS and CDR2 YFSETQ. This CDR3 comprises 14 residues. The ends lost 3 bases at V and 4 bases at J; junction bases unmatched: 5. The CDR3 DNA is TGCGCCAGCAGCTCGAGTAGCGGGGGATACGAGCAGTACTTC. Its translation is CASSSSSGGYEQYF. The full variable domain, rest sourced from reference TRBV5-1 and TRBJ2-7, is KAGVTQTPRYLIKTRGQQVTLSCSPISGHRSVSWYQQTPGQGLQFLFEYFSETQRNKGNFPGRFSGRQFSNSRSEMNVSTLELGDSALYLCASSSSSGGYEQYFGPGTRLTVT.

This CDR3 is CASSRGDGSNYGYTF. CDR3 coding DNA: TGTGCCAGCAGCCGCGGGGATGGATCTAACTATGGCTACACCTTC. This chain connects TRBV12-1 to TRBJ1-2. TRBV12-1 is flagged as a pseudogene. The CDR3 consists of 15 residues.

The rearrangement joins TRBV6-1 to TRBJ2-3, with 8 nucleotides matching TRBD2. This CDR3 is 15 amino acids long. Germline-derived CDR1 and CDR2 are MNHNS and SASEGT. With 0 bases clipped from V and 2 bases from J, the junction kept 1 base outside the gene matches. The CDR3: CASSEASGATDTQYF. Here the CDR3 DNA reads TGTGCCAGCAGTGAAGCTAGCGGGGCCACAGATACGCAGTATTTT.

The CDR3 reads CASSITGSETSPLHF. CDR3 sequence (DNA): TGCGCCAGCAGCATAACCGGGTCGGAGACTTCACCCCTCCACTTT. The chain carries TRBV5-1 and TRBJ1-6; unclear D gene. CDR3 size: 15 residues. V lost 4 bases and J lost 9, with 17 bases in between. CDR1 and CDR2 from the germline V gene are SGHRS and YFSETQ.